One and the same sample provided the 5 T cell receptor beta chains below, sequenced in a study of blood T cell repertoires in COVID-19. Here immunoSEQ multiplex PCR was the method, and the copy in TCRdb shows in-frame clones only, minus some. The table records around 58,000 clones, around 90% of them present only once. Sequenced input: peripheral blood. All receptors derive from a man aged 55 to 70 with active COVID-19.

This chain uses TRBV19 with TRBJ1-1; a possible D gene is TRBD1 (5 bases). V lost 7 bases to trimming and J lost 2 bases, with 14 bases between them. The CDR3 extends over 14 amino acids. Germline CDR1 and CDR2: LNHDA and SQIVND (reference sequence). The CDR3 DNA follows: TGTGCCAGTACCCATTTGACAGCTAACACTGAAGCTTTCTTT. Translation gives CASTHLTANTEAFF.

The chain recombines TRBV5-1 with TRBJ1-2; TRBD1 agrees at 7 bases. V shed 5 bases, J shed 0 bases, and the junction held 10 bases outside the gene matches. Per the germline V gene, CDR1 is SGHRS and CDR2 is YFSETQ. The length of the CDR3 is 16 residues. The chain's CDR3 is CASRYGTARSNYGYTF. The CDR3 DNA reads TGCGCCAGCAGGTACGGGACAGCCAGATCTAACTATGGCTACACCTTC.

The table lists this clone with a few counts. The chain recombines TRBV3-1 (or the pseudogene TRBV3-2) with TRBJ2-7; D is possibly TRBD2 (5 bases). The CDR3 runs 15 residues. Trimming cost V 4 bases and J 3 bases, with 16 bases left between them. Germline CDR1 LGHDT, CDR2 YNNKEL (reference sequence). DNA of the CDR3: TGTGCCAGCAGCCTTTGGGTTAGCGCTCACTACGAGCAGTACTTC. It is translated as CASSLWVSAHYEQYF.

The genes are TRBV4-2 and TRBJ1-3; tentatively, D is TRBD1 (5 bases). The length of the CDR3 is 16 residues. The V and J ends lost 2 bases and 5 bases respectively, with 16 bases between them. In germline, CDR1 is LGHNA, CDR2 YNFKEQ. The CDR3 bases are TGTGCCAGCAGCCAATTTTCTGACAGCTTAAGAAACACCATATATTTT. Translating gives CASSQFSDSLRNTIYF.

V gene TRBV18 combines with J gene TRBJ1-2; the match to TRBD1 covers 7 bases. CDR1 is KGHSH, CDR2 LQKENI, per germline. V was clipped by 3 bases and J by 4 bases; unmatched bases: 5. This CDR3 region has 14 residues. The CDR3 protein is CASSPGTDVYGYTF. The CDR3 region has the DNA TGTGCCAGCTCACCCGGGACAGATGTCTATGGCTACACCTTC. Drawing the rest from reference TRBV18 and TRBJ1-2, the complete variable domain is NAGVMQNPRHLVRRRGQEARLRCSPMKGHSHVYWYRQLPEEGLKFMVYLQKENIIDESGMPKERFSAEFPKEGPSILRIQQVVRGDSAAYFCASSPGTDVYGYTFGSGTRLTVV.